This T cell receptor (beta chain) was recorded in a study of blood T cells in healthy people across ages. Points on this clonotype: Its specificity is not known.

CDR3 size: 15 residues. Trimming cost V 6 bases and J 3 bases, with 15 bases left between them. Overall study results and limits: Roughly linear declines in TCR beta diversity per million T cells occurred with age.

Alongside a J-beta primer mix, a sample-barcoded 5' primer served in a second PCR lasting about 7 to 12 cycles. TCRdb analysed the 5' RACE reads with MiXCR anew, one entry per CDR3 protein. The sample lists around 1,500,000 distinct CDR3 sequences, 28% occurring once. At least 5.5 micrograms of total RNA were extracted per sample. The clonotype originates from a woman in her 30s in good health. The chain couples TRBV12-3 or TRBV12-4 to TRBJ1-5; perhaps TRBD1 as D (6 bases). The sample taken for sequencing was blood. The CDR3 DNA reads TGTGCCAGCAGCTCCAACAGGGCCCCCAATCAGCCCCAGCATTTT. This gives the protein CASSSNRAPNQPQHF.